This T cell receptor beta chain was captured by sequencing in a study of blood T cell repertoires in COVID-19 (TCRdb year 2020). About the full investigation: Samples from collaborators originated in the United States, Italy and Spain and spanned both the acute and convalescent phases of COVID-19. Deeply sampled blood TCRbeta repertoires from subjects exposed to, actively infected with, or recovered from COVID-19 were included in the dataset. Where available, HLA class I and class II types were taken from metadata supplied by the sample provider and were not determined by assay-based typing. A freely available public database, intended as a resource for researchers studying the immune response to SARS-CoV-2, is where the repertoires were released. The material from the prospective study consisted of cDNA or gDNA derived from T cells, B-cell-depleted T cells, or PBMCs. The sample metadata nearly always contained a de-identified subject ID, COVID-19 status, age in years and sex. Samples were obtained from the ongoing ImmuneRACE study (first 160 participants) and from 1,254 subjects provided by 6 global collaborators.

Study-wide conclusions, independent of this receptor: Clinical and demographic metadata were provided uncurated, with the amount varying by source and participant.

Whole blood was collected in K2EDTA tubes by collaborating institutions according to the institutions' own protocols. For TCRbeta analysis, collaborators shipped samples as frozen whole blood, isolated PBMCs, or DNA extracted from either of those sample types. TCRbeta CDR3 regions were amplified from genomic DNA using the immunoSEQ Assay, a bias-controlled multiplex PCR. Turning to the authors' computational methods: The number of nucleated cells in each sample was estimated from the amplification of reference gene primers within the assay. Sequence reads were collapsed and filtered to measure the absolute abundance of every unique TCRbeta CDR3 rearrangement. For each sample, productive Simpson clonality was calculated as the square root of Simpson's diversity index across productive rearrangements. TCRdb took over this immuneACCESS table, retaining in-frame rearrangements with V and J assigned. Such tables are incomplete; in checked studies, under half of the missing clones stem from an unresolved V gene, and the remainder is unexplained. V and J calls plus clone size are reproduced from that table; the DNA served to infer D and trimming. Recorded for this sample are about 170,000 clones; over 80% of them occurred a single time. More than 1.5% of the sample is taken by the ten largest.

Details on this clone: Its recognized antigen is unknown. Base quality data are lacking; no much larger clone is found one base away.

The clonotype originates from a woman between 50 and 59 years old with acute or convalescent COVID-19. Specimen: peripheral blood.

CDR3 sequence: CASSLTTGTGIIEAFF. The bases read TGTGCCAGCAGCTTAACAACCGGGACAGGGATTATTGAAGCTTTCTTT. This receptor chain uses TRBV7-9 and TRBJ1-1; TRBD1 agrees with 9 junctional bases. From cysteine to phenylalanine, the CDR3 is 16 amino acids long. Of all the DNA, just the CDR3 is kept, 48 bases in frame from base 1. V and J are trimmed by 2 bases and 7 bases, and the gene matches miss 11 bases of the junction. The CDR1 and CDR2 encoded by the germline V gene (reference sequence) are SEHNR and FQNEAQ.